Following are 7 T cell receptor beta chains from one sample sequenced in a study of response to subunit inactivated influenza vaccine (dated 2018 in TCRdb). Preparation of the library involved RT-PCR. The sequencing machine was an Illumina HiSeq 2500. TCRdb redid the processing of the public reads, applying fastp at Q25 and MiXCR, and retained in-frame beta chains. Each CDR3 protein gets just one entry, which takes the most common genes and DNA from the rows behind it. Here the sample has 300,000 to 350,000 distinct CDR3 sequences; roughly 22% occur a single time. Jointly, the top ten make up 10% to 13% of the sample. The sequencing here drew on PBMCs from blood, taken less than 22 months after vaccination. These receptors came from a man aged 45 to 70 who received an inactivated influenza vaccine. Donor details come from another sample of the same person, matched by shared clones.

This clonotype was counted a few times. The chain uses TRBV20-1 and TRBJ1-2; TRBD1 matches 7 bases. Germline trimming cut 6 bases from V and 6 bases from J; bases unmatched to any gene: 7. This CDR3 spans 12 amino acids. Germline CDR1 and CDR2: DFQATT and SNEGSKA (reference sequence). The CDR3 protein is CSANRGGDGYTF. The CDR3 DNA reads TGCAGTGCAAACAGGGGAGGGGATGGCTACACCTTC.

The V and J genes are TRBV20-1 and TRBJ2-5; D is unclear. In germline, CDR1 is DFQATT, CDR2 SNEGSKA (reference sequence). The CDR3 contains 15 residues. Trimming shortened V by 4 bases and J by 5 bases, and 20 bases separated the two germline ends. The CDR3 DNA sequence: TGCAGTGCTACCCCTTCGGCAGGAGCTGCGGAGACCCAGTACTTC. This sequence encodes CSATPSAGAAETQYF.

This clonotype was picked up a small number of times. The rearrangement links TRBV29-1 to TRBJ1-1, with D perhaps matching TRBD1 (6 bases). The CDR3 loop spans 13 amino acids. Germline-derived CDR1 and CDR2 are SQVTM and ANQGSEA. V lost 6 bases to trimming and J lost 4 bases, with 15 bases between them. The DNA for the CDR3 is TGCAGCGTCGCACAGGGAAGGGGCACTGAAGCTTTCTTT. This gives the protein CSVAQGRGTEAFF. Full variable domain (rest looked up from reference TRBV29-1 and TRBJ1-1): SAVISQKPSRDICQRGTSLTIQCQVDSQVTMMFWYRQQPGQSLTLIATANQGSEATYESGFVIDKFPISRPNLTFSTLTVSNMSPEDSSIYLCSVAQGRGTEAFFGQGTRLTVV.

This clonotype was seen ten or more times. The CDR3 DNA follows: TGTGCCAGCAGCCAATATGGTGGGAACACTGAAGCTTTCTTT. It translates to CASSQYGGNTEAFF. This chain connects TRBV16 to TRBJ1-1; no clear D gene. V lost 1 base and J lost 1, with 7 bases in between. The germline V gene has CDR1 KGHSY and CDR2 FQNENV. The CDR3 runs to 14 residues.

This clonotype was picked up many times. The CDR3 coding sequence is TGTGCCAGCAGTTTATCGGGCCTGAACTATGGCTACACCTTC. It is translated as CASSLSGLNYGYTF. The rearrangement links TRBV12-3 or TRBV12-4 to TRBJ1-2; D unresolved. V lost 2 bases and J lost 2, with 9 bases in between. The CDR3 spans 14 residues.

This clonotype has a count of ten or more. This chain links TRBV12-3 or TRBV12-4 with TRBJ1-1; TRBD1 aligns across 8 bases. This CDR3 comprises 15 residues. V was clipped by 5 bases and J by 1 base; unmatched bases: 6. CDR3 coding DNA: TGTGCCAGCAGTCTCGGACAGGGACGGAACACTGAAGCTTTCTTT. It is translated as CASSLGQGRNTEAFF.

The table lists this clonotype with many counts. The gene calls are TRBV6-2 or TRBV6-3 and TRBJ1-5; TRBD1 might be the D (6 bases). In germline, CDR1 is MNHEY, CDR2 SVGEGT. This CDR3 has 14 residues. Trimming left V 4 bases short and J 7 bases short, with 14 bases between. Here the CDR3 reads CASSSVGGRQPQHF. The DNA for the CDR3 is TGTGCCAGCAGTTCCGTCGGGGGCAGGCAGCCCCAGCATTTT.